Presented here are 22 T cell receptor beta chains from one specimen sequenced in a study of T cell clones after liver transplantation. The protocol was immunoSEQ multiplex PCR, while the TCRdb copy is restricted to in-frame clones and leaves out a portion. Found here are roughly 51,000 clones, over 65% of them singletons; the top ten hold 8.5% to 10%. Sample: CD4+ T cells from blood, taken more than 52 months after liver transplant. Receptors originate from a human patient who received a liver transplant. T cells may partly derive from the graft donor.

The CDR3 sequence is CASSPRGAGGNYEQYF. In DNA, the CDR3 is TGTGCCAGCAGCCCTCGGGGAGCGGGGGGGAACTACGAGCAGTACTTC. The V gene is TRBV7-9, the J gene TRBJ2-7, with TRBD2 identical over 10 bases. V was clipped by 5 bases and J by 3 bases; unmatched bases: 10. The CDR3 runs to 16 residues. Germline CDR1 is SEHNR and CDR2 is FQNEAQ (reference sequence).

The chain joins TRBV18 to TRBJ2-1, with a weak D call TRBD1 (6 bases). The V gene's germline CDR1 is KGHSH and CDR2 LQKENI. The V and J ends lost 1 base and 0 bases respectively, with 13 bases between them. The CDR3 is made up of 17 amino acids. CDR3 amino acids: CASSPQPGQRSYNEQFF. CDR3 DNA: TGTGCCAGCTCACCACAACCAGGACAGCGCTCCTACAATGAGCAGTTCTTC. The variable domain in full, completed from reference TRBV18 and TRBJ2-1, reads NAGVMQNPRHLVRRRGQEARLRCSPMKGHSHVYWYRQLPEEGLKFMVYLQKENIIDESGMPKERFSAEFPKEGPSILRIQQVVRGDSAAYFCASSPQPGQRSYNEQFFGPGTRLTVL.

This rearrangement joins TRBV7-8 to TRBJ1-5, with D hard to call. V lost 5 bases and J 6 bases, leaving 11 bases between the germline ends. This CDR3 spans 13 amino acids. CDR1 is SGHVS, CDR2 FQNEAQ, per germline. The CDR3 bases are TGTGCCAGCAGCGTCTCGTTTGCTCAGCCCCAGCATTTT. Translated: CASSVSFAQPQHF.

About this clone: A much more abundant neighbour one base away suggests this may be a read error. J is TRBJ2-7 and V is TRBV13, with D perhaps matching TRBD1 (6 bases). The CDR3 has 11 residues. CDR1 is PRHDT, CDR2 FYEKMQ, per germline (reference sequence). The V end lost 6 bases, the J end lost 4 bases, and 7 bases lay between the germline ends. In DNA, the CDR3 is TGTGCCAGCAGTAGGGGGTACGAGCAGTACTTC. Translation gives CASSRGYEQYF.

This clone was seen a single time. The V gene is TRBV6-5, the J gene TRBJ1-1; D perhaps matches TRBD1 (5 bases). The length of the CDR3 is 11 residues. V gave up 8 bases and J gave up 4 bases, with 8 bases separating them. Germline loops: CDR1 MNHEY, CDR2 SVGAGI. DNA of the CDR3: TGTGCCAGCTCTCAGGGCACTGAAGCTTTCTTT. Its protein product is CASSQGTEAFF.

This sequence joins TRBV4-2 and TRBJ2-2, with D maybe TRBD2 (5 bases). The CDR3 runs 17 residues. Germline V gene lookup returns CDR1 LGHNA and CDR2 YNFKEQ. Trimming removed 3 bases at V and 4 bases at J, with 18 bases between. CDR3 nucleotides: TGTGCCAGCAGCCACCCAGTTAGGACCGCGGGCACCGGGGAGCTGTTTTTT. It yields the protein CASSHPVRTAGTGELFF.

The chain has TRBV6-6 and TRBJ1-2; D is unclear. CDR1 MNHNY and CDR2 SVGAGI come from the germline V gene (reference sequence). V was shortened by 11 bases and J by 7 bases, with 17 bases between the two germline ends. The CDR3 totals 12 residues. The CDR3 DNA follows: TGTGCCTGCTCTAAGGAGGTAACTGGCTACACCTTC. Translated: CACSKEVTGYTF.

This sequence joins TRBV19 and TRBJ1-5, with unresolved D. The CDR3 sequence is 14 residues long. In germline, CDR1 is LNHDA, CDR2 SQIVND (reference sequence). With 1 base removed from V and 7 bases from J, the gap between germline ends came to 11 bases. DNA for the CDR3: TGTGCCAGTAGTATAGCCTCGGGAGGGCAGCCCCAGCATTTT. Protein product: CASSIASGGQPQHF.

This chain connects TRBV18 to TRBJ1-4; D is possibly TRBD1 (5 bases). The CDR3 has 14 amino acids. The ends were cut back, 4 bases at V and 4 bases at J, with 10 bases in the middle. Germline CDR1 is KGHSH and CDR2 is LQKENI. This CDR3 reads CASSLAGFNEKLFF. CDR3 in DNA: TGTGCCAGCTCACTTGCAGGGTTTAATGAAAAACTGTTTTTT.

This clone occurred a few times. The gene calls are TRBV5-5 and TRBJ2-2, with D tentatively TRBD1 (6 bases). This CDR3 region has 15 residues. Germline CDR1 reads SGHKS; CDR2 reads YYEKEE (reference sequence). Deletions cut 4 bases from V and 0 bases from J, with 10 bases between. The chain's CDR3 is CASSLRQANTGELFF. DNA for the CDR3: TGTGCCAGCAGCCTCAGACAGGCGAACACCGGGGAGCTGTTTTTT.

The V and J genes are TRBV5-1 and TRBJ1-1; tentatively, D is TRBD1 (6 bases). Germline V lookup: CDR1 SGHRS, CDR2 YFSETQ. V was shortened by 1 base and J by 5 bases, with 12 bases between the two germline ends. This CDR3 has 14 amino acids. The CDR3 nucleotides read TGCGCCAGCAGCTTGTCCCAGGGGTGGACTGAAGCTTTCTTT. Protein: CASSLSQGWTEAFF.

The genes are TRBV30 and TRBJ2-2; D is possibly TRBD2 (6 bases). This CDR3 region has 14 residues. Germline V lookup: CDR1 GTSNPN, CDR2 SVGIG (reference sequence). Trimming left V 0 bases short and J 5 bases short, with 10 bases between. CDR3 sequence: CAWSVGGGTGELFF. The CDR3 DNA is TGTGCCTGGAGTGTCGGTGGGGGGACCGGGGAGCTGTTTTTT.

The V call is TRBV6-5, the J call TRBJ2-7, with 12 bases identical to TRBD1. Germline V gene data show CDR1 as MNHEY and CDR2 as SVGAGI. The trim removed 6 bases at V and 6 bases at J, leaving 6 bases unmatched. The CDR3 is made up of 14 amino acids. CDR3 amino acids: CASREGQGAGEQYF. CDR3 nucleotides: TGTGCCAGCAGAGAGGGACAGGGGGCGGGCGAGCAGTACTTC.

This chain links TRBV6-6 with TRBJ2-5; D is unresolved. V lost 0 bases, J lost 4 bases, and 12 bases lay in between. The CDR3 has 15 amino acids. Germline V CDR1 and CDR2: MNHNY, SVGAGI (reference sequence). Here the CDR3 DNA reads TGTGCCAGCAGTTACTCGTTCACGACCATAGAGACCCAGTACTTC. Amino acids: CASSYSFTTIETQYF.

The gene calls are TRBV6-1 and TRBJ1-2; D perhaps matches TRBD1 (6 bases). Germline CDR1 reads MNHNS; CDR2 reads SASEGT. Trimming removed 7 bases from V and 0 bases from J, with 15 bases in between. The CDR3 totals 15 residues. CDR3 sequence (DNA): TGTGCCAGCAATAGTCAGGGGAACTCTAACTATGGCTACACCTTC. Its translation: CASNSQGNSNYGYTF.

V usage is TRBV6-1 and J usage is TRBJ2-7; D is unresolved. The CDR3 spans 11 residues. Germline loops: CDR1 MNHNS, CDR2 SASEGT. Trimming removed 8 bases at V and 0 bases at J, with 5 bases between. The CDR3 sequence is CASLDSYEQYF. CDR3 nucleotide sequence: TGTGCCAGCTTGGACTCCTACGAGCAGTACTTC.

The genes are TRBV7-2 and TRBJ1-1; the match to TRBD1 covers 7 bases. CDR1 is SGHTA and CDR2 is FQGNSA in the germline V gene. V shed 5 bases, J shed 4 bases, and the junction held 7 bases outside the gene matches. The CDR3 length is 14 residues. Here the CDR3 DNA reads TGTGCCAGCAGCGCGCAGACAGGGTCCACTGAAGCTTTCTTT. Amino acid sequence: CASSAQTGSTEAFF. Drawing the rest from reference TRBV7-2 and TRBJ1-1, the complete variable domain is GAGVSQSPSNKVTEKGKDVELRCDPISGHTALYWYRQSLGQGLEFLIYFQGNSAPDKSGLPSDRFSAERTGGSVSTLTIQRTQQEDSAVYLCASSAQTGSTEAFFGQGTRLTVV.

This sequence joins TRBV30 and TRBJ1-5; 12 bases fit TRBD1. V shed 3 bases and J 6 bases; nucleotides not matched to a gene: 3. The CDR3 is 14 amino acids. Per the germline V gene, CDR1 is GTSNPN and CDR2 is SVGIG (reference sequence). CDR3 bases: TGTGCCTGGAGGGGACAGGGGGCCGGTCAGCCCCAGCATTTT. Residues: CAWRGQGAGQPQHF.

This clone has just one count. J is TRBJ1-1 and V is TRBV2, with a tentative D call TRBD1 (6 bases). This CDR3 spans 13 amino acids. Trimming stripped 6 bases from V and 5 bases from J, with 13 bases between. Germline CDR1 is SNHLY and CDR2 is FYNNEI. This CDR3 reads CASSELQGTEAFF. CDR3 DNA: TGTGCCAGCAGCGAACTACAGGGAACTGAAGCTTTCTTT.

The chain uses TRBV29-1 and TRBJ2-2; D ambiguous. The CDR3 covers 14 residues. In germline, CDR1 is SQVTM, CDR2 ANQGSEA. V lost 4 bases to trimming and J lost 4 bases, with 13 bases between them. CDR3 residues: CSVGGPSSTGELFF. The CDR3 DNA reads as TGCAGCGTTGGTGGGCCTAGTAGCACCGGGGAGCTGTTTTTT.

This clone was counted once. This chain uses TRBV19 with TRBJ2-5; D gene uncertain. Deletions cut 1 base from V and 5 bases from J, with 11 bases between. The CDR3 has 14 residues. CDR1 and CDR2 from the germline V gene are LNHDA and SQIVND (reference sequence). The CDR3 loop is CASSIGNSRETQYF. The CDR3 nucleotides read TGTGCCAGTAGTATAGGAAACAGCAGGGAGACCCAGTACTTC. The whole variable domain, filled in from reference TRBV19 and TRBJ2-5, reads DGGITQSPKYLFRKEGQNVTLSCEQNLNHDAMYWYRQDPGQGLRLIYYSQIVNDFQKGDIAEGYSVSREKKESFPLTVTSAQKNPTAFYLCASSIGNSRETQYFGPGTRLLVL.

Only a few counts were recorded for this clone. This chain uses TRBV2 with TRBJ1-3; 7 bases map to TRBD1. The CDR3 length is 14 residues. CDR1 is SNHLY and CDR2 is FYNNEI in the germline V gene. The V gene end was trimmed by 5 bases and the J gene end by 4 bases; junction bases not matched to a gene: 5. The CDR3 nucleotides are TGTGCCAGCAGTCGACAGGGAGCCGGAAACACCATATATTTT. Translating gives CASSRQGAGNTIYF.